The clone carrying this T cell receptor beta chain was recorded a few times. Its antigen is currently unknown. The data were obtained in a study of shared clonotypes between healthy human individuals. Background on the study: The donor group consisted of a couple of women and a few men, aged 18 to 49.

Naive-designated CD8 cells lacked CD45RO, were positively enriched for CCR7, and omitted terminally differentiated effector memory CD45RA+ cells. CDR1 and CDR2 (germline): SGHNT, YYREEE (reference sequence). The length of the CDR3 is 13 residues. Trimming pared 5 bases from V and 2 bases from J, leaving 10 bases between. Genomic DNA of each subset was evenly split across several immunoSEQ plates. Sequencing was performed with immunoSEQ multiplex PCR; in TCRdb, only in-frame clones are kept and a portion is missing. The sample lists just over 2,000,000 clones, about 95% occurring once. Overall study results and limits: Genetic and exposure-history diversity was limited by the small donor number. Generation of non-shared clonotypes was less probable than generation of clonotypes shared by all four donors.

J is TRBJ1-2 and V is TRBV5-4; D may be TRBD1 (5 bases). Material: naive CD8+ T cells sorted from blood. This receptor was obtained from a man younger than 35 in good health. CDR3 nucleotide sequence: TGTGCCAGCAGGCCACCAGGGAACTATGGCTACACCTTC. Its translation is CASRPPGNYGYTF.